The entry below gives a single T cell receptor beta chain sequence along with its context. Its antigen is unknown. Mismatch with germline at one junction end may stem from a read error. These data come from a study of cytomegalovirus exposure and HLA in healthy donors. Overall study context: As released early, the data held 85 million to 95 million unique TCRs from HLA-typed donors. Study observations and caveats: In a later analysis, CMV-associated beta chains were mostly HLA-associated, it appeared.

PCR primers comprised 60 Vbeta and 13 Jbeta primers. TCRdb's copy holds only in-frame clones and misses some; the assay was immunoSEQ multiplex PCR. The sample consists of 150,000 to 200,000 clones, roughly 83% of them appearing once. Material: PBMCs. The TCR comes from a woman aged 45 to 65 in good health and CMV-seronegative.

CDR3 DNA: TGTGTCAGCAGTTTATGGGCAGGGGGCCTAATGAACACTGAAGCTTTCTTT. As protein: CVSSLWAGGLMNTEAFF. The rearrangement uses TRBV28 and TRBJ1-1; 8 nucleotides match TRBD1. Germline V lookup: CDR1 MDHEN, CDR2 SYDVKM. This CDR3 region has 17 residues.